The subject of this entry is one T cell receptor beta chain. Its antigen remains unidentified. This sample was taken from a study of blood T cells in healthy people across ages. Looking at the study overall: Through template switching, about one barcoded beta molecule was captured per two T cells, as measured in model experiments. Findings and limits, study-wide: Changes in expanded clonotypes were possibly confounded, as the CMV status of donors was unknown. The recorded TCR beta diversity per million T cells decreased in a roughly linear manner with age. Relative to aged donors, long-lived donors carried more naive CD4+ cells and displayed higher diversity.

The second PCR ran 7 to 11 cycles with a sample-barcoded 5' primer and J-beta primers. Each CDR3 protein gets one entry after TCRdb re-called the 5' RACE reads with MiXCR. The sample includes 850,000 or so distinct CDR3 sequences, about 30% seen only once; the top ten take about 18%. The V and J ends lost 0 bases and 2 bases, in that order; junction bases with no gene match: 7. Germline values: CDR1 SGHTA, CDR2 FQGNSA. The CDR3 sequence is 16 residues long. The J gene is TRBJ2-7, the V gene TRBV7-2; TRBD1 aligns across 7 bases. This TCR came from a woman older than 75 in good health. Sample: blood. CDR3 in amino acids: CASSLALSRGPYEQYF. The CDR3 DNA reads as TGTGCCAGCAGCTTAGCGCTAAGTAGGGGGCCCTACGAGCAGTACTTC.